A selection of T cell receptor beta chains follows, all from one sample in a study of cytomegalovirus exposure and HLA in healthy donors. Assay: immunoSEQ multiplex PCR; the TCRdb copy retains only in-frame clones and omits some. The table records tens of thousands of clones, 94% of them present only once. Source material: PBMCs. These TCRs come from a woman aged 18-29 years in good health and CMV-seronegative. The CDR3 runs from the conserved cysteine through the conserved F or W. A D gene is named only where the DNA matches it firmly. Clone size is given for some rows only: seen once, a few or many times, or a class if the clone is expanded.

TRBV4-1,.,TRBJ1-6,.,TGCGCCAGCAGCCCCGACAGGAGCTCCTATAATTCACCCCTCCACTTT,CASSPDRSSYNSPLHF
TRBV5-1,few,TRBJ2-7,TRBD2,TGCGCCAGCAGCTTGGCGGGGGGGACGAGTGAGCAGTACTTC,CASSLAGGTSEQYF
TRBV6-5,.,TRBJ2-4,.,TGTGCCAGCAGCTCAGGACAGAGGAACATTCAGTACTTC,CASSSGQRNIQYF
TRBV18,.,TRBJ1-2,.,TGTGCCAGCTCACCACAAGTTAGTCGGGGTTTATACTATGGCTACACCTTC,CASSPQVSRGLYYGYTF
TRBV5-6,.,TRBJ1-5,TRBD1,TGTGCCAGCAGCTTGGGACAGGGTTTTTATCAGCCCCAGCATTTT,CASSLGQGFYQPQHF
TRBV5-4,.,TRBJ1-1,.,TGTGCCAGCAGCTTGGCGTTCAGGGACACTGAAGCTTTCTTT,CASSLAFRDTEAFF
TRBV6-1,.,TRBJ2-6,TRBD1,TGTGCCAGCAGTGAGATAGGGGGCCGCTGGACTGGGGCCAACGTCCTGACTTTC,CASSEIGGRWTGANVLTF
TRBV18,.,TRBJ1-6,TRBD1,TGTGCCAGCTCACCGACAGGGGACATAGGATCACCCCTCCACTTT,CASSPTGDIGSPLHF
TRBV28,.,TRBJ1-3,.,TGTGCCAGCATTCGGGGTTCGGGAAACACCATATATTTT,CASIRGSGNTIYF
TRBV5-1,.,TRBJ1-4,TRBD1,TGCGCCAGCAGCTTGGCCTATTTGGGACAGGGTAATGAAAAACTGTTTTTT,CASSLAYLGQGNEKLFF
TRBV19,.,TRBJ1-2,TRBD1,TGTGCCAGTAGTATTGACTGGACAGGGAACTATGGCTACACCTTC,CASSIDWTGNYGYTF
TRBV6-7,.,TRBJ1-6,.,TGTGCCAGCAGTTACACGAAGCGGGGGTTCGGGGGTAATTCACCCCTCCACTTT,CASSYTKRGFGGNSPLHF
TRBV6-1,.,TRBJ2-7,.,TGTGCCAGCAGTGAACTCCGGCGGGGCCCCTACGAGCAGTACTTC,CASSELRRGPYEQYF
TRBV2,.,TRBJ1-6,TRBD1,TGTGCCAGCAGTTCACCCGGGACAGAAAATTCACCCCTCCACTTT,CASSSPGTENSPLHF
TRBV7-2,.,TRBJ2-4,TRBD2,TGTGCCAGCAGCCCAGGGACTAGCGGGGGGGGTGCCAAAAACATTCAGTACTTC,CASSPGTSGGGAKNIQYF
TRBV5-1,once,TRBJ2-5,.,TGCGCCAGCAGCTGGAGCCAAGAGACCCAGTACTTC,CASSWSQETQYF
TRBV14,.,TRBJ1-2,.,TGTGCCAGCAGCCAAGATAAGCTGGAGGTACAGCGCGGCTATGGCTACACCTTC,CASSQDKLEVQRGYGYTF
TRBV19,few,TRBJ1-1,TRBD1,TGTGCCAGTAGAATTACCGGGACAGCGAACACTGAAGCTTTCTTT,CASRITGTANTEAFF
TRBV7-2,.,TRBJ1-3,.,TGTGCCAGCAGCGACATCGGGGGGGCCCACTACTCTGGAAACACCATATATTTT,CASSDIGGAHYSGNTIYF
TRBV6-5,.,TRBJ2-2,.,TGTGCCAGCAGTTCGTTCGCAGGGGCGACCGGGGAGCTGTTTTTT,CASSSFAGATGELFF
TRBV5-4,.,TRBJ2-2,TRBD2,TGTGCCAGCAGCTTGGATTCTAGCGGGGGGACGAACACCGGGGAGCTGTTTTTT,CASSLDSSGGTNTGELFF
TRBV18,.,TRBJ2-2,.,TGTGCCAGCTCACCACCGGTCAGCACCGGGGAGCTGTTTTTT,CASSPPVSTGELFF
TRBV5-4,.,TRBJ1-2,.,TGTGCCAGCAGCCCCGAGGGATTTTCGTTTAACTATGGCTACACCTTC,CASSPEGFSFNYGYTF
TRBV5-1,.,TRBJ1-3,.,TGCGCCAGCAGCTTGGACGGGAGCTCTGGAAACACCATATATTTT,CASSLDGSSGNTIYF
TRBV4-1,.,TRBJ2-1,TRBD1,TGCGCCAGCAGCCGGGACAGGGCTGATAGAAATGAGCAGTTCTTC,CASSRDRADRNEQFF
TRBV5-1,.,TRBJ2-5,TRBD2,TGCGCCAGCAGCAGGGCCGGCCGGGGGGGGATAAGCCAAGAGACCCAGTACTTC,CASSRAGRGGISQETQYF
TRBV7-2,.,TRBJ2-1,TRBD1,TGTGCCAGCAGCCCCTCATGGGGACAGGGGATCAATGAGCAGTTCTTC,CASSPSWGQGINEQFF
TRBV11-2,.,TRBJ1-2,.,TGTGCCAGCAGCTTAGACGACGTGAGAGGAGGCTATGGCTACACCTTC,CASSLDDVRGGYGYTF
TRBV7-2,.,TRBJ1-2,TRBD1,TGTGCCAGCAGTGTCGGGGACAGGGTAAATGGCTACACCTTC,CASSVGDRVNGYTF
TRBV9,.,TRBJ1-5,.,TGTGCCAGCAGTCCCGGGGGGCGGGAGGGAAGCAATCAGCCCCAGCATTTT,CASSPGGREGSNQPQHF
TRBV5-1,.,TRBJ1-2,TRBD1,TGCGCCAGCAGCCGAGACAGGGGGGGCTACACCTTC,CASSRDRGGYTF
TRBV7-9,.,TRBJ1-2,.,TGTGCCAGCAGCAAACTTTCAGGGACATCGGACTATGGCTACACCTTC,CASSKLSGTSDYGYTF
TRBV19,.,TRBJ1-5,TRBD1,TGTGCCAGTAGTAATTACAGGGGTGGAAATCAGCCCCAGCATTTT,CASSNYRGGNQPQHF
TRBV10-3,.,TRBJ2-7,TRBD1,TGTGCCATCAGCGGACAGGGGAGGTACGAGCAGTACTTC,CAISGQGRYEQYF
TRBV5-3,.,TRBJ1-2,.,TGTGCCAGAAGCTTGTCTTTGGAACAGGGCGTCCTCTTTTCCTATGGCTACACCTTC,CARSLSLEQGVLFSYGYTF
TRBV19,.,TRBJ1-5,.,TGTGCCAGTAGTATTCCATCGGTCGGCAATCAGCCCCAGCATTTT,CASSIPSVGNQPQHF
TRBV19,.,TRBJ1-6,.,TGTGCCAGTAGTAGGACGACAGATTATTGGGCACCCCTCCACTTT,CASSRTTDYWAPLHF
TRBV10-1,.,TRBJ2-7,.,TGCGCCAGCATATCAGGGGTCAACGAGCAGTACTTC,CASISGVNEQYF
TRBV7-2,once,TRBJ1-1,TRBD1,TGTGCCAGCAGCTCACAGGGGGGAGATCCTGAAGCTTTCTTT,CASSSQGGDPEAFF